These T cell receptor beta chains were read from a single sample in a study of cytomegalovirus exposure and HLA in healthy donors. The repertoire was sequenced with immunoSEQ multiplex PCR; TCRdb's copy has only in-frame clones and lacks some. Here the sample spans over 95,000 clones, roughly three quarters being singletons. The specimen was PBMCs. Receptors originate from a man aged 40-55 years in good health and CMV-seronegative. Both conserved end residues are part of each CDR3. The D gene is left open where the match is weak. The size field is filled for only some rows; it gives once, few, many or a size class.

clone_size	j_call	v_call	cdr3_length	d_call	cdr3_nt	cdr3_aa
-	TRBJ1-5	TRBV7-2	15	TRBD1	TGTGCCAGCAGCTTGGACAGGGGGTTTTTTCAGCCCCAGCATTTT	CASSLDRGFFQPQHF
-	TRBJ1-1	TRBV15	12	TRBD1	TGTGCCACCAGACAGGGGGGTTCAAGGGCTTTCTTT	CATRQGGSRAFF
-	TRBJ2-5	TRBV11-2	15	-	TGTGCCAGCAGCTTAAGTCTGGGGGCGGGAGAGACCCAGTACTTC	CASSLSLGAGETQYF
few	TRBJ2-7	TRBV4-3	16	TRBD2	TGCGCCAGCAGCCAAACTTCTAGCGGACCCTCCTACGAGCAGTACTTC	CASSQTSSGPSYEQYF
-	TRBJ2-5	TRBV7-9	12	TRBD1	TGTGCCAGCAGCTACACAGGGGTTGAGCAGTACTTC	CASSYTGVEQYF
-	TRBJ2-3	TRBV27	15	-	TGTGCCAGCAGTTCTGAACTAGCTTCAGCAGATACGCAGTATTTT	CASSSELASADTQYF
-	TRBJ2-1	TRBV7-2	16	TRBD2	TGTGCCAGCAGCTCCTCACTAGCGGGGGGACACAATGAGCAGTTCTTC	CASSSSLAGGHNEQFF
-	TRBJ1-2	TRBV19	16	-	TGTGCCAGTAGGTCCTTACGCCTTAAAGCCCACTATGGCTACACCTTC	CASRSLRLKAHYGYTF
-	TRBJ1-6	TRBV30	15	-	TGTGCCTGGAGTGTAACAGGGTCAGGGAATTCACCCCTCCACTTT	CAWSVTGSGNSPLHF
-	TRBJ1-5	TRBV28	16	-	TGTGCCAGCAGTACCTTTTGGAGGGCCCAGAATCAGCCCCAGCATTTT	CASSTFWRAQNQPQHF
-	TRBJ1-2	TRBV2	11	TRBD1	TGTGCCAAAGGACAGGGGCCTGGCTACACCTTC	CAKGQGPGYTF
few	TRBJ2-3	TRBV2	15	TRBD1	TGTGCCAGCAGCTTGACAGGGGGAATGACAGATACGCAGTATTTT	CASSLTGGMTDTQYF
few	TRBJ2-7	TRBV28	15	TRBD1	TGTGCCAGCAGTTTAGGGCAGGGGGCATCCTCCGGGCAGTACTTC	CASSLGQGASSGQYF
-	TRBJ1-2	TRBV4-1	14	-	TGCGCCAGCAGCCTACTGACGGGGGTAGAGGGCTACACCTTC	CASSLLTGVEGYTF
few	TRBJ1-1	TRBV11-2	15	TRBD1	TGTGCCAGCAGCCCTCAGACAGGGGATACCACTGAAGCTTTCTTT	CASSPQTGDTTEAFF
-	TRBJ2-3	TRBV10-3	14	-	TGTGCCTCCAAGGCGCTAGCTGCCGCAGATACGCAGTATTTT	CASKALAAADTQYF
-	TRBJ1-6	TRBV9	14	TRBD1	TGTGCCAGCAGCGGTGGACAGGGCGATTCACCCCTCCACTTT	CASSGGQGDSPLHF
-	TRBJ2-5	TRBV28	18	TRBD1	TGTGCCAGCAGTCCCCCGGCGTTCGGACAGGGGGCCCAAGAGACCCAGTACTTC	CASSPPAFGQGAQETQYF
-	TRBJ1-3	TRBV30	12	-	TGTGCCTGGCTCAAGTCGGGAGACACCATATATTTT	CAWLKSGDTIYF
-	TRBJ1-1	TRBV5-1	16	TRBD1	TGCGCCAGCAGCCCGGACAGGGGGCTGAGGAACACTGAAGCTTTCTTT	CASSPDRGLRNTEAFF
-	TRBJ2-7	TRBV11-2	12	-	TGTGCCAGCAGCGCGACTAGGACCAAGCAGTACTTC	CASSATRTKQYF
few	TRBJ2-7	TRBV5-1	12	-	TGCGCCAGCAGCTTGGACAACTACGAGCAGTACTTC	CASSLDNYEQYF
-	TRBJ2-3	TRBV6-5	15	-	TGTGCCAGCAGTTACTCTGCAGTAGGGAGTGATACGCAGTATTTT	CASSYSAVGSDTQYF
-	TRBJ2-2	TRBV19	15	TRBD1	TGTGCCAGAAATTCGGACAGGGGGAAGGTCGGGGAGCTGTTTTTT	CARNSDRGKVGELFF
-	TRBJ2-1	TRBV11-2	16	-	TGTGCCAGCAGCCCCTCCGTGGTGGGGAGGATCAATGAGCAGTTCTTC	CASSPSVVGRINEQFF
-	TRBJ2-1	TRBV19	13	-	TGTGCCAGTAGTAGAGGGGGGGGGAGAGAGCAGTTCTTC	CASSRGGGREQFF
-	TRBJ2-7	TRBV6-1	15	TRBD1	TGTGCCAGCAGGATAGACAGGGTAGTTTCCTACGAGCAGTACTTC	CASRIDRVVSYEQYF
few	TRBJ2-2	TRBV5-4	16	-	TGTGCCAGCAGCCTCCCTAGGTCGGTGGACACCGGGGAGCTGTTTTTT	CASSLPRSVDTGELFF
-	TRBJ2-7	TRBV7-9	12	-	TGTGCCAGCAGCTTAGACCCTAACGAGCAGTACTTC	CASSLDPNEQYF